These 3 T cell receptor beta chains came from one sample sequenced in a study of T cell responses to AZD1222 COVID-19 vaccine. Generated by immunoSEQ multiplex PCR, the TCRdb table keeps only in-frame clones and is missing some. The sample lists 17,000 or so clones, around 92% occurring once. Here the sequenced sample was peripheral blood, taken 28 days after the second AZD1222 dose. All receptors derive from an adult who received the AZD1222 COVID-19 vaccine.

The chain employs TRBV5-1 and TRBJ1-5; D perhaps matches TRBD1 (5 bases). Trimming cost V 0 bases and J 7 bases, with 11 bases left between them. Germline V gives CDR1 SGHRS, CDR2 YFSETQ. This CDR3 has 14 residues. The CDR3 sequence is CASSLGQGTQPQHF. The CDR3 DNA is TGCGCCAGCAGCTTGGGGCAGGGCACCCAGCCCCAGCATTTT.

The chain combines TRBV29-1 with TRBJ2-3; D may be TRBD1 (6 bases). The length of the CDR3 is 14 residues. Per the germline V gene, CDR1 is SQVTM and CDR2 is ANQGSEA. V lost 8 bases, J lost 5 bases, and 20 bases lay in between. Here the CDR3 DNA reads TGCAGCTTTTTTGGCCCCCGAGGGGGAGATACGCAGTATTTT. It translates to CSFFGPRGGDTQYF.

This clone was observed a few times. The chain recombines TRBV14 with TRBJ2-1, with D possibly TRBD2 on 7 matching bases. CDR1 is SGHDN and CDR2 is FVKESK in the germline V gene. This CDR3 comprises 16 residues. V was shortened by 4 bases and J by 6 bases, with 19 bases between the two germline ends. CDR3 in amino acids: CASSPPWAGALNEQFF. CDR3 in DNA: TGTGCCAGCAGCCCACCCTGGGCGGGGGCCCTCAATGAGCAGTTCTTC.